This TCR beta chain was captured in a study of PD-1 blockade in classical Hodgkin lymphoma (dated by TCRdb to 2019 to 2021). At the level of the whole study: A peripheral blood immune signature of response to PD-1 blockade in classical Hodgkin lymphoma was defined using TCR beta sequencing and CyTOF.

According to the study, the label for this sample's time point signals: newly diagnosed, previously untreated cHL patient sample. PBMCs from patients with newly diagnosed, previously untreated classical Hodgkin lymphoma were sequenced as a comparison group for the relapsed/refractory trial patients. Peripheral blood was collected in 8 mL Vacutainer Cell Preparation Tubes, from which PBMCs were isolated by centrifugation and then cryopreserved. As regards this clone: No cognate antigen has been identified for it. No clone much larger than this one lies a single base away; base qualities are absent.

CDR1 and CDR2 (SGHRS, YFSETQ) derive from the germline V gene. The germline V end is reduced by 6 bases and the J end by 7 bases; junction bases left unmatched: 11. From its cysteine to its phenylalanine, the CDR3 spans 15 amino acids. Kept here is only the CDR3 DNA, which spans 45 bases and is read in frame from base 1. Genomic DNA was extracted with the Qiagen DNeasy kit from unsorted PBMCs and from negatively selected CD4+ and CD8+ fractions. Amplification of TCR beta CDR3 regions was done by immunoSEQ multiplex PCR with primers that anneal to V and J segments. A synthetic immune receptor repertoire was used to minimize amplification bias, and remaining bias was computationally removed after sequencing. The authors' analysis ran thus. Custom Python scripts were used to quantify repertoire diversity as the Shannon entropy index. Unsorted, CD4+ and CD8+ repertoires were analyzed separately, except for combined analyses in which CD4+ and CD8+ sequences were merged in silico. TCRdb stores this immuneACCESS table with in-frame sequences only. Part of the clones is absent; in the studies checked, under half of the shortfall reflects unresolved V genes, and no reason is known for the rest. Clonal size and the V and J genes are those of that table, whereas D and trimming came from the DNA. Here the sample has fewer than 35,000 clones; around 94% occur a single time. 2% to 2.5% of the sample rests with the top ten.

Paper-wide results and their limitations: The study covered only a single clinical trial cohort, and the causes of the repertoire differences, possibly disease activity or prior therapy, were still not defined. Baseline TCR diversity was reported to be lower in newly diagnosed patients than in healthy donors and to be lower still in relapsed/refractory patients.

The receptor was derived from a human donor with classical Hodgkin lymphoma. The specimen was peripheral blood mononuclear cells (PBMCs). Recombination linked TRBV5-1 to TRBJ2-5, and 11 junction bases match TRBD2. The CDR3 has the sequence CASKTGTSGHGTQYF. The sequenced DNA: TGCGCCAGCAAAACCGGGACTAGCGGCCACGGGACCCAGTACTTC.